This T cell receptor (beta chain) was identified in a study of CXCR3-negative and CXCR3-positive naive CD8 T cells. Study-wide results and caveats: CD5 surface expression was similar among naive subsets, and TCR strength was estimated by inference from TRB CDR3 properties. Relative to CXCR3-negative naive cells, CXCR3-positive naive cells had more hydrophobic TRB CDR3s.

On this clonotype: Its cognate antigen is unknown.

It was by 5' RACE with UMI labels that the TRB cDNA libraries were prepared. TCRdb reprocessed the 5' RACE reads, with one entry per CDR3 protein and no DNA. The table gives roughly 140,000 distinct CDR3 sequences; the top ten clones make up roughly 0.28% of it. CD45RO-CCR7+CD27+CD95- expression identified naive CD8+ T cells. The CDR3 spans 13 residues. Germline V gene sequence: CDR1 SGHAT, CDR2 FQNNGV. The sequence derives from a human donor in good health. Some clones in this sample may be carry-over from other donors' samples. The sequenced sample consisted of naive CXCR3+ CD8+ T cells from blood. Noted subset: CD45RO-CCR7+CD27+CD95- naive CD8+ T cells expressing CXCR3 (TNR3+). The chain joins TRBV11-2 to TRBJ2-2. The CDR3 reads CATKLDLTGELFF.